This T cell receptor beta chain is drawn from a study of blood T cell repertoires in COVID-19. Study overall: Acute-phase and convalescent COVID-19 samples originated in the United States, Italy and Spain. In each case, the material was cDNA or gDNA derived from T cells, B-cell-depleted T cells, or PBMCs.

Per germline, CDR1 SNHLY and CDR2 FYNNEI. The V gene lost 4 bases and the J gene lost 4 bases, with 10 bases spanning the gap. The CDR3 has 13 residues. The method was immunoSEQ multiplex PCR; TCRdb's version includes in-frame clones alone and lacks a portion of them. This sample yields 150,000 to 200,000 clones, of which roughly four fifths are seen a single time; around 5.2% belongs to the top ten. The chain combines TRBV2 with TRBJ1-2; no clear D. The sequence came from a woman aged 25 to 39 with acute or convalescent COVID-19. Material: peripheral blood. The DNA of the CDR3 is TGTGCCAGCAGTGCCGGGATGGGCTATGGCTACACCTTC. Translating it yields CASSAGMGYGYTF.